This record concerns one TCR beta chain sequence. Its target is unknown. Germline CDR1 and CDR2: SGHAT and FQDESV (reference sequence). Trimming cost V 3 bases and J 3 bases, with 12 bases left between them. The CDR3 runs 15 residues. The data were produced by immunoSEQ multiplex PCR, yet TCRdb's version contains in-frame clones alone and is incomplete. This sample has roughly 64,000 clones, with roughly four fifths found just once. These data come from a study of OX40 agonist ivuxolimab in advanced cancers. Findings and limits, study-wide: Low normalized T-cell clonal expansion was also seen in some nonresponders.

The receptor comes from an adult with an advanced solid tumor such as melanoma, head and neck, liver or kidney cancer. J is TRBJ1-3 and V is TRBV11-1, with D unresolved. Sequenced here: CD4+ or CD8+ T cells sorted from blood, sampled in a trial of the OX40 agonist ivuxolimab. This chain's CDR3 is CASSFSIGDGNTIYF. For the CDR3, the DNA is TGTGCCAGCAGCTTCTCCATCGGCGATGGAAACACCATATATTTT. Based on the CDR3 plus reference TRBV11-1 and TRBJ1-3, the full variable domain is EAEVAQSPRYKITEKSQAVAFWCDPISGHATLYWYRQILGQGPELLVQFQDESVVDDSQLPKDRFSAERLKGVDSTLKIQPAELGDSAMYLCASSFSIGDGNTIYFGEGSWLTVV.